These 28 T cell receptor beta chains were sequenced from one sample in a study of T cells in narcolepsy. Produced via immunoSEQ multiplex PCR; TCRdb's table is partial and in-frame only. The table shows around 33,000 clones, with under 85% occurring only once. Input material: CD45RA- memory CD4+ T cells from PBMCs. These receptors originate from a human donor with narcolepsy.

CDR3 nucleotides: TGTGCCATCAGTGGATTCAGCGGGGGGGCAATTGAGCAGTTCTTC. This gives the protein CAISGFSGGAIEQFF. This chain connects TRBV10-3 to TRBJ2-1; 10 positions match TRBD2. V trimming: 4 bases; J trimming: 9 bases; junction bases outside the gene matches: 9. The germline V gene has CDR1 ENHRY and CDR2 SYGVKD. CDR3 length: 15 amino acids.

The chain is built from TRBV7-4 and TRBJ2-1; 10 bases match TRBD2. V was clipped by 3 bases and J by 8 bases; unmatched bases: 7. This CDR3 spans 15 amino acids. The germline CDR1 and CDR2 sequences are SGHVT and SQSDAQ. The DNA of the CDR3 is TGTGCCAGCAGCTTCTCGCTAGCGGGGGTACATGAGCAGTTCTTC. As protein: CASSFSLAGVHEQFF. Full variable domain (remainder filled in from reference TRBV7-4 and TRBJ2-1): GAGVSQSPRYKVAKRGRDVALRCDSISGHVTLYWYRQTLGQGSEVLTYSQSDAQRDKSGRPSGRFSAERPERSVSTLKIQRTEQGDSAVYLCASSFSLAGVHEQFFGPGTRLTVL.

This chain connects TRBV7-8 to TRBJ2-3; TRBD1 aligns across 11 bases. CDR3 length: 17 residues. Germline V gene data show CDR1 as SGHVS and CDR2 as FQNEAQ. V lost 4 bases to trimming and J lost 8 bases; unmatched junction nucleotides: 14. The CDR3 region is CASSSTVPGTGGVTQYF. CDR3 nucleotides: TGTGCCAGCAGCTCGACTGTACCCGGGACAGGGGGTGTTACGCAGTATTTT.

The CDR3 here is CASSGIGTQLHF. In DNA form, the CDR3 reads TGTGCCAGCAGTGGCATCGGGACCCAACTCCACTTT. This rearrangement joins TRBV2 to TRBJ1-6; D is perhaps TRBD1 (5 bases). Trimming removed 4 bases from V and 16 bases from J, with 14 bases in between. This CDR3 is built from 12 residues. Per germline, CDR1 SNHLY and CDR2 FYNNEI.

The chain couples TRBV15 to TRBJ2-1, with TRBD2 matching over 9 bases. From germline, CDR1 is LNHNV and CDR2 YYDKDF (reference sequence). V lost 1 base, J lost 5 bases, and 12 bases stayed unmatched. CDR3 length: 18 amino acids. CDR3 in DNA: TGTGCCACCAGCAGAGGTGGGGGGGGACTAGCTGTAGACAATGAGCAGTTCTTC. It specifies CATSRGGGGLAVDNEQFF.

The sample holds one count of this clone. In nucleotides, the CDR3 is TGTGCCAGCAGCCTCCTCCCGGGACAAGGTAGGGAGCAGTTCTTC. The encoded protein is CASSLLPGQGREQFF. The chain combines TRBV7-3 with TRBJ2-1, with D maybe TRBD1 (6 bases). Germline CDR1 is SGHTA and CDR2 is FQGTGA. Trimming took 5 bases from V and 10 from J, leaving 21 bases between them. This CDR3 region has 15 residues.

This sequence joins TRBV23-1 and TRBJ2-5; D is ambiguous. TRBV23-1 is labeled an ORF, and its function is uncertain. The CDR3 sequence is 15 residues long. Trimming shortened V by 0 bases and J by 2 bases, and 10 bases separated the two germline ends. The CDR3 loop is CASSQSKAFQETQYF. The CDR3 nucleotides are TGCGCCAGCAGTCAATCTAAGGCTTTTCAAGAGACCCAGTACTTC.

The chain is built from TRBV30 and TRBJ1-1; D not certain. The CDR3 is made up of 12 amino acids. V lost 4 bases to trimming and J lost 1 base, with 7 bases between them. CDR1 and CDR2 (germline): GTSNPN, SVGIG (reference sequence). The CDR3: CAWKAENTEAFF. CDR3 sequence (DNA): TGTGCCTGGAAAGCGGAGAACACTGAAGCTTTCTTT.

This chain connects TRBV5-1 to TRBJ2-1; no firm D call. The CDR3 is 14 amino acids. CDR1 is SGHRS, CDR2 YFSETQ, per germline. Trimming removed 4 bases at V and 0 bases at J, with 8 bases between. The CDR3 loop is CASSLSTSYNEQFF. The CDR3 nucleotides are TGCGCCAGCAGCCTGTCCACCTCCTACAATGAGCAGTTCTTC.

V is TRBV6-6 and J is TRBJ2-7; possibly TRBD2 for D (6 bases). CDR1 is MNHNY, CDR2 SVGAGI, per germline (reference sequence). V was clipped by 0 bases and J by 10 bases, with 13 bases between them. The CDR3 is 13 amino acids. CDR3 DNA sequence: TGTGCCAGCAGTTACTCGGGACTGAATTCCCAGTACTTC. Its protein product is CASSYSGLNSQYF.

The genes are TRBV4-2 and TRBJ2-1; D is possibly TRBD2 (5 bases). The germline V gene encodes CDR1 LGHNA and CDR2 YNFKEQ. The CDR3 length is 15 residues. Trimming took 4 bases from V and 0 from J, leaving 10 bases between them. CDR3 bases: TGTGCCAGCAGCCCCAGCGGAAGCTCCTACAATGAGCAGTTCTTC. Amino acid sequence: CASSPSGSSYNEQFF.

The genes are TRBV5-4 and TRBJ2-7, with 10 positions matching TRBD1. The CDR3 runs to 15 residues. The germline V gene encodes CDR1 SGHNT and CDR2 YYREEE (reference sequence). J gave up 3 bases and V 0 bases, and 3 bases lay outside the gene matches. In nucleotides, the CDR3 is TGTGCCAGCAGCTTGGCGGACAGGGGGTACTACGAGCAGTACTTC. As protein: CASSLADRGYYEQYF.

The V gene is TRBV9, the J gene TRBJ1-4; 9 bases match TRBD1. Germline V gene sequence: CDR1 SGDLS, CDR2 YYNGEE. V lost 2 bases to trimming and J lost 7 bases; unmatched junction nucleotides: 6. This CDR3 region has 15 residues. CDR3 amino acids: CASSVLGTGTEKLFF. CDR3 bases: TGTGCCAGCAGCGTTCTGGGGACAGGGACTGAAAAACTGTTTTTT.

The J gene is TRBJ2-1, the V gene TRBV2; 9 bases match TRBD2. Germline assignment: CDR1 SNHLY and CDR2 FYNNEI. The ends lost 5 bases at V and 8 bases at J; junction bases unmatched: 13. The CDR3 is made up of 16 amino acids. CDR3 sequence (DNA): TGTGCCAGCAGTTCCTCAGCGGGGGGCTCGATGGATGAGCAGTTCTTC. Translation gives CASSSSAGGSMDEQFF. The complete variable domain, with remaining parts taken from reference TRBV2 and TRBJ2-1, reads EPEVTQTPSHQVTQMGQEVILRCVPISNHLYFYWYRQILGQKVEFLVSFYNNEISEKSEIFDDQFSVERPDGSNFTLKIRSTKLEDSAMYFCASSSSAGGSMDEQFFGPGTRLTVL.

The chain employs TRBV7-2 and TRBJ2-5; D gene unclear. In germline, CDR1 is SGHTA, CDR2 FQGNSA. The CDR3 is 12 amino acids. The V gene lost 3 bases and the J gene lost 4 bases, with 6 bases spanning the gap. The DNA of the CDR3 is TGTGCCAGCAGCTTTGGCGGAGAGACCCAGTACTTC. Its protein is CASSFGGETQYF.

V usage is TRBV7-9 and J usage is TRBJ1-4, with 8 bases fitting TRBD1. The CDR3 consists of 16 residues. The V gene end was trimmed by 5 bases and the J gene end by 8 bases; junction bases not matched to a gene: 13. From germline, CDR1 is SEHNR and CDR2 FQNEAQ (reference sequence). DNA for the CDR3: TGTGCCAGCAGCCGTGGCCGGGACAGGCTATACGAAAAACTGTTTTTT. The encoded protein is CASSRGRDRLYEKLFF.

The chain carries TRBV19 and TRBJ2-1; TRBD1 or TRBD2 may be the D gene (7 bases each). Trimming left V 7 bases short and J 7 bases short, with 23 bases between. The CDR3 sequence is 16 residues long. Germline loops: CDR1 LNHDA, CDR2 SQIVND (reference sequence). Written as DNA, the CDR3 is TGTGCCAGTACTAATGCGGGGAGGGGGCCAGGGAATGAGCAGTTCTTC. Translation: CASTNAGRGPGNEQFF.

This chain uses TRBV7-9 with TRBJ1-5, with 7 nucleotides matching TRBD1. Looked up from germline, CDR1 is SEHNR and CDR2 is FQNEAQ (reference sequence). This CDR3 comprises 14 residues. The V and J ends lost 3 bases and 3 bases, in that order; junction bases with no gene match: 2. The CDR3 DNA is TGTGCCAGCAGCTTCGGACAGGCCAATCAGCCCCAGCATTTT. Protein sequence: CASSFGQANQPQHF.

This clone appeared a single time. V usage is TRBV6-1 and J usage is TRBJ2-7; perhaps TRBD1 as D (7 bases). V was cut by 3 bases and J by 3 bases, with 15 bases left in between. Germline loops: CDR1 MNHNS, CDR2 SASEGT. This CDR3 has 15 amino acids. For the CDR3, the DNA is TGTGCCAGCAGTGATCTTACCAGGGGGGTCTACGAGCAGTACTTC. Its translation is CASSDLTRGVYEQYF.

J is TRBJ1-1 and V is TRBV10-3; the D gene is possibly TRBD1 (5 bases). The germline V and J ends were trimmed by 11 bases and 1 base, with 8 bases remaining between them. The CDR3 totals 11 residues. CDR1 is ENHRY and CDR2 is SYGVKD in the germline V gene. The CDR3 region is CAVGGNTEAFF. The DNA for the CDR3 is TGTGCCGTCGGGGGGAACACTGAAGCTTTCTTT.

The CDR3 DNA reads as TGCGCCAGCAGCCAAGATACTGGCAAAAACATTCAGTACTTC. It translates to CASSQDTGKNIQYF. The chain joins TRBV4-1 to TRBJ2-4; D ambiguous. The CDR3 spans 14 residues. Germline CDR1 reads MGHRA; CDR2 reads YSYEKL. V lost 0 bases and J 3 bases, leaving 6 bases between the germline ends.

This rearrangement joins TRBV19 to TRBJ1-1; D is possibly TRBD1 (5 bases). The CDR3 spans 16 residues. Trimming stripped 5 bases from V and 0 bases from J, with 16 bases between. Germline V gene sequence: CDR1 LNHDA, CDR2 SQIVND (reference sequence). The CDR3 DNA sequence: TGTGCCAGTAGTCCTCGGGGGGGGACCATGAACACTGAAGCTTTCTTT. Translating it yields CASSPRGGTMNTEAFF.

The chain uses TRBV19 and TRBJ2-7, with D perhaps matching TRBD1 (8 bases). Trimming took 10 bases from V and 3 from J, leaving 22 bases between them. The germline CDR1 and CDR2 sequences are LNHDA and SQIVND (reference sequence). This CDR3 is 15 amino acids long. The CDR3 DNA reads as TGTGCCACCCACAAAACAGGGGGGGAAGGCTACGAGCAGTACTTC. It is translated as CATHKTGGEGYEQYF.

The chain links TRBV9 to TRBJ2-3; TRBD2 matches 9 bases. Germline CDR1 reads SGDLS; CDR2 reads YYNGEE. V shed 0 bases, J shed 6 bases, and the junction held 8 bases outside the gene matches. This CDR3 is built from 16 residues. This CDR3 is CASSVAGRGGADTQYF. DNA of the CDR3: TGTGCCAGCAGCGTAGCTGGACGCGGGGGGGCCGATACGCAGTATTTT.

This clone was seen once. The CDR3 coding sequence is TGTGCCATCACCCGGACAGCACAAGAGACCCAGTACTTC. This sequence encodes CAITRTAQETQYF. The chain is built from TRBV10-3 and TRBJ2-5, with D tentatively TRBD1 (6 bases). The germline V gene encodes CDR1 ENHRY and CDR2 SYGVKD. Trimming took off 7 bases at V and 2 bases at J, with 11 bases between the two ends. There are 13 residues in the CDR3.

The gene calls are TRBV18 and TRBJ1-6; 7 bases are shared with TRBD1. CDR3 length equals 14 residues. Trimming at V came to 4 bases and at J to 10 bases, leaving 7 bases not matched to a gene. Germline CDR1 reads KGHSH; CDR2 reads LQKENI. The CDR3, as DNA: TGTGCCAGCTCACAACAGGGGCTGAGGTCACCCCTCCACTTT. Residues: CASSQQGLRSPLHF.

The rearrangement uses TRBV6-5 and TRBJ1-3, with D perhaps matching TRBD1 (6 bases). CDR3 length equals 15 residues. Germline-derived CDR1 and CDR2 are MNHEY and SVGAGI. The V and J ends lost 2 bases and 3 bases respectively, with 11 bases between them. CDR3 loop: CASSYRGAGGNTIYF. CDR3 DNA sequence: TGTGCCAGCAGTTACAGGGGGGCGGGTGGAAACACCATATATTTT.

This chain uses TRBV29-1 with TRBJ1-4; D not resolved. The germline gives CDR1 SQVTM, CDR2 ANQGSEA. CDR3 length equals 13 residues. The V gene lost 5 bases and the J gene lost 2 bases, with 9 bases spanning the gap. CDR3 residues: CSVLGPTNEKLFF. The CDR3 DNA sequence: TGCAGCGTTCTCGGCCCCACTAATGAAAAACTGTTTTTT.